One and the same sample provided the 10 T cell receptor beta chains below, sequenced in a study of glioma-infiltrating T cells after dendritic cell vaccination. Profiled with immunoSEQ multiplex PCR; TCRdb holds only in-frame clones, not every one. The sample has more than 55,000 clones, about 84% seen once. The sample's time point: after dendritic cell vaccination, including at tumor progression/relapse. Sequencing used blood, obtained after dendritic cell vaccination. These receptors came from a human donor with glioblastoma.

V gene TRBV5-4 combines with J gene TRBJ1-1; the match to TRBD1 covers 10 bases. Germline trimming cut 2 bases from V and 10 bases from J; bases unmatched to any gene: 11. CDR1 is SGHNT, CDR2 YYREEE, per germline (reference sequence). The CDR3 extends over 15 amino acids. CDR3 in amino acids: CASSLNSFRDRGAFF. The CDR3 DNA follows: TGTGCCAGCAGCTTAAACTCATTCCGGGACAGGGGAGCTTTCTTT.

This chain joins TRBV11-2 and TRBJ2-1; 14 positions agree with TRBD2. Trimming at V came to 3 bases and at J to 5 bases, leaving 6 bases not matched to a gene. The CDR3 is made up of 17 amino acids. Germline V gene sequence: CDR1 SGHAT, CDR2 FQNNGV. DNA of the CDR3: TGTGCCAGCAGCTTCGGACTAGCGGGGGGCCTTAACAATGAGCAGTTCTTC. Its protein product is CASSFGLAGGLNNEQFF.

The chain links TRBV27 to TRBJ1-5, with no clear D. Trimming pared 3 bases from V and 0 bases from J, leaving 9 bases between. The CDR3 has 15 residues. Per germline, CDR1 MNHEY and CDR2 SMNVEV (reference sequence). This chain's CDR3 is CASSFNGYSNQPQHF. The CDR3 nucleotides read TGTGCCAGCAGTTTTAACGGTTATAGCAATCAGCCCCAGCATTTT.

The CDR3 loop is CASSEWTGGADTQYF. The CDR3 DNA sequence: TGTGCCAGCAGTGAATGGACCGGGGGTGCAGATACGCAGTATTTT. The rearrangement uses TRBV25-1 and TRBJ2-3, with TRBD2 as a possible D gene (6 bases). There are 15 residues in the CDR3. Trimming took off 1 base at V and 4 bases at J, with 12 bases between the two ends. Per germline, CDR1 MGHDK and CDR2 SYGVNS.

The genes are TRBV5-5 and TRBJ2-1; 13 bases are shared with TRBD2. Germline values: CDR1 SGHKS, CDR2 YYEKEE (reference sequence). The CDR3 contains 20 residues. J was trimmed by 0 bases and V by 2 bases; bases with no gene match: 11. The CDR3 nucleotides read TGTGCCAGCAGCTTAGTTCCGGGACTAGCGGGGAAGAGCTCCTACAATGAGCAGTTCTTC. It yields the protein CASSLVPGLAGKSSYNEQFF.

This clone appeared a few times. The V and J genes are TRBV30 and TRBJ1-1, with D perhaps TRBD1 (5 bases). Trimming removed 5 bases from V and 5 bases from J, with 12 bases in between. Germline CDR1 and CDR2: GTSNPN and SVGIG (reference sequence). The CDR3 is made up of 12 amino acids. The CDR3 DNA reads as TGTGCCTGGGACTGGCGGGGGACTGAAGCTTTCTTT. Amino acid sequence: CAWDWRGTEAFF.

The rearrangement uses TRBV5-4 and TRBJ2-5; 8 positions match TRBD2. Germline V gene sequence: CDR1 SGHNT, CDR2 YYREEE (reference sequence). Losses at the gene ends were 0 bases for V and 3 bases for J; bases not matched to a gene: 7. The CDR3 is 16 residues long. This CDR3 is CASSLGGGGNKETQYF. DNA of the CDR3: TGTGCCAGCAGCTTGGGCGGCGGGGGGAATAAAGAGACCCAGTACTTC.

The gene calls are TRBV19 and TRBJ2-5, with 11 bases identical to TRBD1. The CDR3 loop spans 16 amino acids. The V gene's germline CDR1 is LNHDA and CDR2 SQIVND (reference sequence). The trim removed 5 bases at V and 5 bases at J, leaving 10 bases unmatched. DNA of the CDR3: TGTGCCAGTAGTCCCTTAGGACAGGGGGCGAGGGAGACCCAGTACTTC. Encoded protein: CASSPLGQGARETQYF.

The chain has TRBV27 and TRBJ1-2; D is ambiguous. CDR3 length: 15 residues. Trimming left V 6 bases short and J 4 bases short, with 18 bases between. Germline assignment: CDR1 MNHEY and CDR2 SMNVEV (reference sequence). For the CDR3, the DNA is TGTGCCAGCAGCCTCGCCGCCTCCCCTAGCTATGGCTACACCTTC. Translated, it gives CASSLAASPSYGYTF.

A remark on this clone: At one end the junction does not follow the germline gene, possibly because of a read error. The genes are TRBV28 and TRBJ2-7; TRBD1 agrees at 9 bases. Germline assignment: CDR1 MDHEN and CDR2 SYDVKM. This CDR3 comprises 15 residues. Here the CDR3 reads CASNRGTGISYEQYF. CDR3 DNA sequence: TGCGCCAGCAACCGAGGGACAGGGATATCCTACGAGCAGTACTTC. Looking up the rest from reference TRBV28 and TRBJ2-7 gives the full variable domain: DVKVTQSSRYLVKRTGEKVFLECVQDMDHENMFWYRQDPGLGLRLIYFSYDVKMKEKGDIPEGYSVSREKKERFSLILESASTNQTSMYLCASNRGTGISYEQYFGPGTRLTVT.